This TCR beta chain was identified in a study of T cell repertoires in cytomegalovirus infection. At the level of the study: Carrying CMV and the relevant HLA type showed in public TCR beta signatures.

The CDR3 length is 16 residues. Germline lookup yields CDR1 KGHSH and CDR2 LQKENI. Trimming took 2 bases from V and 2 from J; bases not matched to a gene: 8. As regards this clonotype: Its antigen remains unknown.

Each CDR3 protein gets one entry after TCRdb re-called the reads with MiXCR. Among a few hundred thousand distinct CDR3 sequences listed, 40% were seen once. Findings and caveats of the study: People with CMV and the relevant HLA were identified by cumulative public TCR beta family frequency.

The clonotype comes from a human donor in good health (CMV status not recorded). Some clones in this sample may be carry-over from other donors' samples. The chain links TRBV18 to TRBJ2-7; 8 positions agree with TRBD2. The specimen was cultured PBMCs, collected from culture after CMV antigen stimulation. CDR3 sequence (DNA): TGTGCCAGCTCACCAGTTCCGGGACTAGGGGCCTACGAGCAGTACTTC. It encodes CASSPVPGLGAYEQYF.